A few counts support the clone carrying this T cell receptor beta chain. Its antigen is unknown. The entry originates in a study of vaccination and CD4 T cells after COVID-19. About the research overall: Once diagnosed, patients had post-COVID samples drawn a median 101 days later (range 35 to 161).

The Oncomine TCR Beta short-read assay sequenced DNA from cultured CD4+ T cells. Scientists extracted genomic DNA from CD4+ T cells grown in culture. Each CDR3 protein is one row after TCRdb ran MiXCR on the PCR reads. The repertoire holds under 15,000 distinct CDR3 sequences, with 50% to 55% as singletons. Regarding treatment: approximately 11-day PBMC culture with coronavirus spike peptide pools or control peptides (ViraFEST assay). CDR1 MNHEY and CDR2 SMNVEV come from the germline V gene (reference sequence). CDR3 length: 15 residues. V lost 6 bases to trimming and J lost 9 bases; unmatched junction nucleotides: 12.

This clonotype was obtained from a human donor who had recovered from COVID-19. The gene calls are TRBV27 and TRBJ2-4; 9 nucleotides agree with TRBD1. Input material: CD4+ T cells from blood, cultured in vitro. The CDR3 DNA follows: TGTGCCAGCAGCCGTAGGAGGACAGGGGATGCCATTCAGTACTTC. This codes for CASSRRRTGDAIQYF.